Shown below are 17 T cell receptor beta chains from a single sample sequenced in a study of blood T cell repertoires in COVID-19. TCRdb's table, derived via immunoSEQ multiplex PCR, lists solely in-frame clones and lacks some. The sample yields approximately 150,000 clones, approximately 90% seen once. The specimen was peripheral blood. These receptor sequences come from a human donor in a cohort sampled during active COVID-19.

The rearrangement joins TRBV21-1 to TRBJ1-2; the DNA was not used to check the table's D call, TRBD1. TRBV21-1 is described as a pseudogene. This CDR3 has 17 residues. The CDR3 DNA follows: TGTGCCAGCACCCACCGGGACAGCAAAAACCTTAACTATGGCTACACCTTC. This translates into CASTHRDSKNLNYGYTF.

The rearrangement links TRBV18 to TRBJ2-7; 8 positions agree with TRBD1. There are 14 residues in the CDR3. V lost 6 bases, J lost 3 bases, and 7 bases stayed unmatched. Germline values: CDR1 KGHSH, CDR2 LQKENI. The CDR3 region is CASSLAGGRYEQYF. The CDR3 DNA sequence: TGTGCCAGCTCCCTGGCAGGGGGCCGCTACGAGCAGTACTTC.

This clone occurred once. The chain uses TRBV28 and TRBJ1-6; TRBD1 matches at 7 bases. Per germline, CDR1 MDHEN and CDR2 SYDVKM. The CDR3 is 17 amino acids. With 6 bases clipped from V and 9 bases from J, the junction kept 17 bases outside the gene matches. CDR3 bases: TGTGCCAGCAGACCCGCCATGCCGGGACAGTCGGGTTCACCCCTCCACTTT. Protein product: CASRPAMPGQSGSPLHF.

The chain couples TRBV2 to TRBJ1-1; no reliable D call. Deletions cut 1 base from V and 4 bases from J, with 7 bases between. CDR1 is SNHLY and CDR2 is FYNNEI in the germline V gene. This CDR3 is 13 amino acids long. The CDR3 sequence: CASSEGSSTEAFF. CDR3 DNA: TGTGCCAGCAGTGAAGGGAGCTCCACTGAAGCTTTCTTT. Full variable domain (rest looked up from reference TRBV2 and TRBJ1-1): EPEVTQTPSHQVTQMGQEVILRCVPISNHLYFYWYRQILGQKVEFLVSFYNNEISEKSEIFDDQFSVERPDGSNFTLKIRSTKLEDSAMYFCASSEGSSTEAFFGQGTRLTVV.

The chain uses TRBV7-9 and TRBJ2-3; D uncertain. Germline V gives CDR1 SEHNR, CDR2 FQNEAQ (reference sequence). V lost 5 bases, J lost 0 bases, and 12 bases lay in between. This CDR3 has 15 residues. The CDR3 spells CASSPGLLSTDTQYF. The CDR3 nucleotides are TGTGCCAGCAGCCCGGGTCTCCTAAGCACAGATACGCAGTATTTT.

The V call is TRBV3-1 (or the pseudogene TRBV3-2), the J call TRBJ2-1; no definite D call. V lost 2 bases to trimming and J lost 0 bases, with 5 bases between them. Germline V gene sequence: CDR1 LGHDT, CDR2 YNNKEL (reference sequence). The CDR3 is made up of 14 amino acids. CDR3 DNA sequence: TGTGCCAGCAGCCAAACAGACTCCTACAATGAGCAGTTCTTC. Translating it yields CASSQTDSYNEQFF.

V gene TRBV4-2 combines with J gene TRBJ1-2; D possibly corresponds to TRBD1 (5 bases). The ends were cut back, 0 bases at V and 4 bases at J, with 9 bases in the middle. This CDR3 has 14 residues. CDR1 and CDR2 from the germline V gene are LGHNA and YNFKEQ. This CDR3 reads CASSQDTRVYGYTF. The CDR3, as DNA: TGTGCCAGCAGCCAAGATACCAGGGTCTATGGCTACACCTTC.

This chain links TRBV7-3 with TRBJ2-2; D might be TRBD1 (6 bases). Germline V gives CDR1 SGHTA, CDR2 FQGTGA. CDR3 length: 17 residues. Trimming shortened V by 5 bases and J by 0 bases, and 16 bases separated the two germline ends. CDR3 sequence: CASSLGTLYANTGELFF. Here the CDR3 DNA reads TGTGCCAGCAGCCTAGGGACACTTTATGCGAACACCGGGGAGCTGTTTTTT.

On this clone itself: Other DNA sequences in this specimen translate into the identical CDR3. The chain combines TRBV29-1 with TRBJ2-3, with 9 positions matching TRBD1. The CDR3 contains 12 residues. Germline CDR1 reads SQVTM; CDR2 reads ANQGSEA. With V trimmed by 5 bases and J by 4 bases, 1 base remained unmatched. CDR3 sequence reads: CSVRQGADTQYF. The CDR3 region has the DNA TGCAGCGTTAGACAGGGGGCAGATACGCAGTATTTT.

This chain links TRBV5-5 with TRBJ2-5, with 9 positions matching TRBD1. The CDR3 consists of 16 residues. Losses at the gene ends were 3 bases for V and 1 base for J; bases not matched to a gene: 7. The germline V gene encodes CDR1 SGHKS and CDR2 YYEKEE (reference sequence). CDR3 in DNA: TGTGCCAGCAGCTCACTTCCGGGACAGGGCCAAGAGACCCAGTACTTC. Translating it yields CASSSLPGQGQETQYF.

The rearrangement uses TRBV9 and TRBJ2-7, with TRBD1 matching over 8 bases. Germline V gives CDR1 SGDLS, CDR2 YYNGEE. J gave up 4 bases and V 2 bases, and 5 bases lay outside the gene matches. This CDR3 has 14 amino acids. The chain's CDR3 is CASSVNQGAYEQYF. The CDR3 bases are TGTGCCAGCAGCGTTAATCAGGGGGCTTACGAGCAGTACTTC. Drawing the rest from reference TRBV9 and TRBJ2-7, the complete variable domain is DSGVTQTPKHLITATGQRVTLRCSPRSGDLSVYWYQQSLDQGLQFLIQYYNGEERAKGNILERFSAQQFPDLHSELNLSSLELGDSALYFCASSVNQGAYEQYFGPGTRLTVT.

The rearrangement uses TRBV9 and TRBJ1-6; D not resolved. Germline CDR1 reads SGDLS; CDR2 reads YYNGEE. The CDR3 length is 15 residues. V lost 3 bases and J 7 bases, leaving 14 bases between the germline ends. The CDR3 nucleotides read TGTGCCAGCAGCGGGGTGCAGCCGGGGAATTCACCCCTCCACTTT. This codes for CASSGVQPGNSPLHF. Full variable domain (rest looked up from reference TRBV9 and TRBJ1-6): DSGVTQTPKHLITATGQRVTLRCSPRSGDLSVYWYQQSLDQGLQFLIQYYNGEERAKGNILERFSAQQFPDLHSELNLSSLELGDSALYFCASSGVQPGNSPLHFGNGTRLTVT.

The chain recombines TRBV18 with TRBJ2-1, with 10 positions matching TRBD1. The CDR3 extends over 13 amino acids. Germline V gene lookup returns CDR1 KGHSH and CDR2 LQKENI. V was pared by 6 bases and J by 8 bases, with 4 bases of the junction left unmatched. In DNA form, the CDR3 reads TGTGCCAGCTCGCCAGGGACAGGGGATGAGCAGTTCTTC. Protein sequence: CASSPGTGDEQFF.

The V call is TRBV6-5, the J call TRBJ1-1, with 9 bases matching TRBD1. V lost 6 bases, J lost 3 bases, and 8 bases stayed unmatched. This CDR3 has 15 residues. Per germline, CDR1 MNHEY and CDR2 SVGAGI. CDR3 sequence (DNA): TGTGCCAGCAGGGTAGACAGGGGGGTACACACTGAAGCTTTCTTT. It specifies CASRVDRGVHTEAFF.

The genes are TRBV19 and TRBJ1-5, with D unresolved. Trimming stripped 2 bases from V and 5 bases from J, with 7 bases between. The CDR3 covers 13 residues. Looked up from germline, CDR1 is LNHDA and CDR2 is SQIVND (reference sequence). CDR3 in amino acids: CASSILRDQPQHF. The CDR3, as DNA: TGTGCCAGTAGTATATTGAGAGATCAGCCCCAGCATTTT.

This clone has a single count. The chain has TRBV9 and TRBJ2-7; 10 bases are a match to TRBD2. The CDR3 has 14 residues. Germline V gene lookup returns CDR1 SGDLS and CDR2 YYNGEE. J lost 5 bases, V lost 2 bases, and 4 bases had no gene match. Here the CDR3 reads CASSVTSGSHEQYF. As DNA, the CDR3 is TGTGCCAGCAGCGTGACTAGCGGGTCCCACGAGCAGTACTTC.

This clone was recorded only once. The V gene is TRBV2, the J gene TRBJ1-2; D is possibly TRBD1 (6 bases). Trimming took off 2 bases at V and 0 bases at J, with 10 bases between the two ends. The length of the CDR3 is 15 residues. The germline V gene has CDR1 SNHLY and CDR2 FYNNEI. DNA of the CDR3: TGTGCCAGCAGTGAACGGGACACAACTAACTATGGCTACACCTTC. Its translation: CASSERDTTNYGYTF.